The TCR beta chain described here comes from a study of long-term antiretroviral therapy in people with HIV. The study, taken as a whole, reports: An increase in diversity followed ART, yet levels stayed below transplant donor controls.

As for this clone: The antigen is undetermined.

The authors ran the immunoSEQ assay, v3.0, at survey level. The table came from immunoSEQ multiplex PCR; TCRdb's copy has only in-frame clones and leaves some out. The sample includes over 30,000 clones, about 85% of them seen just once. J was trimmed by 2 bases and V by 3 bases; bases with no gene match: 7. The CDR3 runs 15 residues. Germline CDR1 and CDR2: SGHRS and YFSETQ. The receptor was isolated from a woman between 50 and 59 years old with HIV. The chain joins TRBV5-1 to TRBJ2-5; 7 bases align to TRBD2. The source was unsorted PBMCs, collected 3.1 years after starting antiretroviral therapy. CDR3 sequence reads: CASSSSGTTQETQYF. CDR3 bases: TGCGCCAGCAGCTCCTCTGGGACTACGCAAGAGACCCAGTACTTC.